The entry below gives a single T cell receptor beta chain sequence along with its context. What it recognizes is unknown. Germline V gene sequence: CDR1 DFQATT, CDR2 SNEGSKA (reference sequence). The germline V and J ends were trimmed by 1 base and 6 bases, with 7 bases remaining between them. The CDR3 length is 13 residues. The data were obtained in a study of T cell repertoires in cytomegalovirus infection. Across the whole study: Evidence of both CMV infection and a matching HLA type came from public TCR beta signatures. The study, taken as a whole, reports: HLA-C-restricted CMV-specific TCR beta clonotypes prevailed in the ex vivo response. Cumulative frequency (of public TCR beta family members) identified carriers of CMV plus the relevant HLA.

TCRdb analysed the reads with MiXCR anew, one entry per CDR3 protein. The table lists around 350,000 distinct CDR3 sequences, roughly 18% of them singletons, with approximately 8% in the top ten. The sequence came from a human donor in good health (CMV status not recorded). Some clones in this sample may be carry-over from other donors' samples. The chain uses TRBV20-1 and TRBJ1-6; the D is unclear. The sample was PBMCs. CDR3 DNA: TGCAGTGCTAGAGTCCACGGTAATTCACCCCTCCACTTT. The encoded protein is CSARVHGNSPLHF.